A single sample gave rise to the 25 T cell receptor beta chains below, sequenced in a study of blood T cell repertoires in COVID-19. Only in-frame clones appear in the TCRdb table, and some are missing; sequencing was by immunoSEQ multiplex PCR. Here the sample spans about 160,000 clones, about 86% being singletons. The specimen was peripheral blood. The receptors come from a woman aged 70-85 years with acute or convalescent COVID-19.

Points on this clone: The same CDR3 can be traced to other DNA sequences in this sample. The chain links TRBV6-5 to TRBJ1-3, with 7 nucleotides matching TRBD1. The CDR3 runs to 14 residues. CDR1 is MNHEY, CDR2 SVGAGI, per germline. Trimming cost V 5 bases and J 1 base; bases outside gene matches: 2. The CDR3 nucleotides are TGTGCCAGCAGTCGACAGGGTTCTGGAAACACCATATATTTT. As protein: CASSRQGSGNTIYF.

The rearrangement uses TRBV29-1 and TRBJ2-1; 7 nucleotides align to TRBD1. CDR1 SQVTM and CDR2 ANQGSEA come from the germline V gene. The V segment lost 6 bases and the J segment 6 bases; nucleotides outside the gene matches: 11. The CDR3 sequence is 14 residues long. The CDR3 protein is CSVRNRGSGNEQFF. In DNA, the CDR3 is TGCAGCGTGCGAAACAGGGGTTCGGGCAATGAGCAGTTCTTC.

This clone appeared once. The V gene is TRBV4-2, the J gene TRBJ1-5; a possible D gene is TRBD1 (6 bases). There are 15 residues in the CDR3. Germline assignment: CDR1 LGHNA and CDR2 YNFKEQ. The germline V and J ends were trimmed by 4 bases and 7 bases, with 17 bases remaining between them. The CDR3 bases are TGTGCCAGCAGCCGCGATCTGGTCAGGGGCCAGCCCCAGCATTTT. It yields the protein CASSRDLVRGQPQHF.

This clone has more than one count but fewer than ten. The chain joins TRBV6-5 to TRBJ1-1; D is possibly TRBD1 (5 bases). Per the germline V gene, CDR1 is MNHEY and CDR2 is SVGAGI. This CDR3 region has 14 residues. V lost 6 bases to trimming and J lost 6 bases, with 17 bases between them. The CDR3 DNA is TGTGCCAGCAGGGGTCGCGGGGGGGTCCCTGAAGCTTTCTTT. It is translated as CASRGRGGVPEAFF.

The rearrangement links TRBV9 to TRBJ1-3; 7 bases align to TRBD1. This CDR3 is built from 15 residues. Germline CDR1 SGDLS, CDR2 YYNGEE. The V gene end was trimmed by 3 bases and the J gene end by 0 bases; junction bases not matched to a gene: 3. CDR3 protein: CASSDRGYSGNTIYF. The CDR3 coding sequence is TGTGCCAGCAGCGACAGGGGTTACTCTGGAAACACCATATATTTT.

The chain couples TRBV4-2 to TRBJ1-5; D ambiguous. This CDR3 has 16 amino acids. CDR1 LGHNA and CDR2 YNFKEQ come from the germline V gene. V was shortened by 0 bases and J by 0 bases, with 9 bases between the two germline ends. The chain's CDR3 is CASSQEPSYSNQPQHF. CDR3 DNA: TGTGCCAGCAGCCAAGAACCCAGTTATAGCAATCAGCCCCAGCATTTT.

This rearrangement joins TRBV28 to TRBJ2-4; TRBD1 aligns across 7 bases. V gave up 5 bases and J gave up 9 bases; unmatched junction bases: 13. CDR1 is MDHEN, CDR2 SYDVKM, per germline. CDR3 length: 15 residues. CDR3 nucleotide sequence: TGTGCCAGCAGTCCTCCTGACAGGGTCATTGGCATTCAGTACTTC. This encodes CASSPPDRVIGIQYF. The full variable domain, completed using reference TRBV28 and TRBJ2-4, is DVKVTQSSRYLVKRTGEKVFLECVQDMDHENMFWYRQDPGLGLRLIYFSYDVKMKEKGDIPEGYSVSREKKERFSLILESASTNQTSMYLCASSPPDRVIGIQYFGAGTRLSVL.

The chain employs TRBV5-8 and TRBJ1-5, with unresolved D. This CDR3 has 15 residues. The germline CDR1 and CDR2 sequences are SGHTS and YDEGEE. Trimming took 2 bases from V and 1 from J, leaving 10 bases between them. CDR3 nucleotide sequence: TGTGCCAGCAGCTTTGACGGGTTGAGCAATCAGCCCCAGCATTTT. This gives the protein CASSFDGLSNQPQHF.

The chain links TRBV10-3 to TRBJ2-7; TRBD1 matches at 8 bases. Germline CDR1 is ENHRY and CDR2 is SYGVKD. Trimming cost V 2 bases and J 5 bases; bases outside gene matches: 8. The CDR3 is made up of 15 amino acids. CDR3: CAISEPRTGYDEQYF. As DNA, the CDR3 is TGTGCCATCAGTGAGCCACGGACAGGGTATGACGAGCAGTACTTC.

The rearrangement links TRBV4-1 to TRBJ1-6, with 8 bases identical to TRBD1. Germline V gene data show CDR1 as MGHRA and CDR2 as YSYEKL. V shed 6 bases, J shed 3 bases, and the junction held 7 bases outside the gene matches. The CDR3 is 16 residues long. In nucleotides, the CDR3 is TGCGCCAGCAGTCACCCACAGGGGGACTATAATTCACCCCTCCACTTT. Amino acids: CASSHPQGDYNSPLHF.

V and J are TRBV6-2 or TRBV6-3 and TRBJ1-1; 7 nucleotides line up with TRBD1. V dropped 5 bases and J dropped 1; count of bases not matched to a gene: 4. The CDR3 runs 14 residues. Per the germline V gene, CDR1 is MNHEY and CDR2 is SVGEGT. Here the CDR3 DNA reads TGTGCCAGCAGTGACAGGGCTGGGAACACTGAAGCTTTCTTT. Translating gives CASSDRAGNTEAFF.

This chain connects TRBV18 to TRBJ1-2, with 11 bases lining up with TRBD1. Germline V gene sequence: CDR1 KGHSH, CDR2 LQKENI. The junction had 9 bases not matched to a gene; V was cut back by 5 bases and J by 7 bases. The length of the CDR3 is 15 residues. CDR3 coding DNA: TGTGCCAGCTCAACCTCAACCGGGACAGGGGGTGGCTACACCTTC. It yields the protein CASSTSTGTGGGYTF. Full variable domain (missing parts from reference TRBV18 and TRBJ1-2): NAGVMQNPRHLVRRRGQEARLRCSPMKGHSHVYWYRQLPEEGLKFMVYLQKENIIDESGMPKERFSAEFPKEGPSILRIQQVVRGDSAAYFCASSTSTGTGGGYTFGSGTRLTVV.

The J gene is TRBJ1-5, the V gene TRBV7-8; TRBD1 matches 9 bases. Unmatched junction bases numbered 0, after V lost 1 base and J lost 2 bases. The CDR3 consists of 15 residues. Germline V gene sequence: CDR1 SGHVS, CDR2 FQNEAQ. DNA of the CDR3: TGTGCCAGCAGCTTAGGGACAGGGGGCAATCAGCCCCAGCATTTT. It encodes CASSLGTGGNQPQHF. The whole variable domain, filled in from reference TRBV7-8 and TRBJ1-5, reads GAGVSQSPRYKVAKRGQDVALRCDPISGHVSLFWYQQALGQGPEFLTYFQNEAQLDKSGLPSDRFFAERPEGSVSTLKIQRTQQEDSAVYLCASSLGTGGNQPQHFGDGTRLSIL.

This clone was counted only a few times. This chain links TRBV28 with TRBJ1-5; the match to TRBD1 covers 8 bases. V trimming: 2 bases; J trimming: 7 bases; junction bases outside the gene matches: 7. The CDR3 totals 15 residues. CDR1 is MDHEN, CDR2 SYDVKM, per germline. In nucleotides, the CDR3 is TGTGCCAGCAGTTTAGTGACAGGGGCCATCCAGCCCCAGCATTTT. Its protein product is CASSLVTGAIQPQHF.

This chain uses TRBV6-5 with TRBJ1-5, with 10 bases identical to TRBD1. The CDR3 runs to 14 residues. Germline-derived CDR1 and CDR2 are MNHEY and SVGAGI. V lost 11 bases to trimming and J lost 4 bases; unmatched junction nucleotides: 8. CDR3: CASGDRGINQPQHF. The CDR3 nucleotides read TGTGCCTCCGGGGACAGGGGAATTAATCAGCCCCAGCATTTT.

The rearrangement joins TRBV27 to TRBJ2-4, with D hard to call. The CDR3 is 16 residues long. Trimming cost V 8 bases and J 0 bases, with 17 bases left between them. CDR1 and CDR2 (germline): MNHEY, SMNVEV (reference sequence). CDR3 nucleotide sequence: TGTGCCAGCCTACACGACTCTACGCTAGCCAAAAACATTCAGTACTTC. Translation: CASLHDSTLAKNIQYF.

The J gene is TRBJ1-1, the V gene TRBV27, with 7 bases lining up with TRBD1. Germline V gene lookup returns CDR1 MNHEY and CDR2 SMNVEV (reference sequence). The CDR3 consists of 15 residues. The ends lost 5 bases at V and 5 bases at J; junction bases unmatched: 11. CDR3 coding DNA: TGTGCCAGCAGTCTAAAACCCAGGGGGGTAACTGAAGCTTTCTTT. It codes for CASSLKPRGVTEAFF.

The CDR3 coding sequence is TGTGCCAGCAGCGATCCCTTTGGAGTTTCGGGCAATCAGCCCCAGCATTTT. Residues: CASSDPFGVSGNQPQHF. This chain joins TRBV6-2 or TRBV6-3 and TRBJ1-5; D is unclear. The CDR3 has 17 amino acids. In germline, CDR1 is MNHEY, CDR2 SVGEGT. Trimming left V 6 bases short and J 2 bases short, with 20 bases between.

The chain joins TRBV5-4 to TRBJ1-3; no reliable D call. Between the trimmed V and J ends, which lost 1 base and 0 bases, there was a span of 8 bases. This CDR3 contains 15 residues. CDR1 and CDR2 from the germline V gene are SGHNT and YYREEE (reference sequence). The CDR3 nucleotides are TGTGCCAGCAGCTTGTTTGCGAGCTCTGGAAACACCATATATTTT. As protein: CASSLFASSGNTIYF. The whole variable domain, filled in from reference TRBV5-4 and TRBJ1-3, reads ETGVTQSPTHLIKTRGQQVTLRCSSQSGHNTVSWYQQALGQGPQFIFQYYREEENGRGNFPPRFSGLQFPNYSSELNVNALELDDSALYLCASSLFASSGNTIYFGEGSWLTVV.

This rearrangement joins TRBV5-6 to TRBJ2-5; 8 bases fit TRBD1. Trimming removed 4 bases from V and 4 bases from J; junction bases left unmatched: 3. The CDR3 consists of 13 residues. In germline, CDR1 is SGHDT, CDR2 YYEEEE. This CDR3 reads CASSAGTGETQYF. CDR3 coding DNA: TGTGCCAGCAGCGCAGGGACAGGAGAGACCCAGTACTTC.

This rearrangement joins TRBV9 to TRBJ2-5; 7 nucleotides match TRBD2. The CDR3 runs to 12 residues. Losses at the gene ends were 7 bases for V and 4 bases for J; bases not matched to a gene: 4. Germline CDR1 and CDR2: SGDLS and YYNGEE. CDR3 in amino acids: CASGREGETQYF. The CDR3 coding sequence is TGTGCCAGCGGGAGGGAGGGAGAGACCCAGTACTTC.

V gene TRBV5-4 combines with J gene TRBJ1-3; D is unclear. In germline, CDR1 is SGHNT, CDR2 YYREEE (reference sequence). CDR3 length: 16 amino acids. Trimming stripped 0 bases from V and 0 bases from J, with 10 bases between. This CDR3 reads CASSLGLRGSGNTIYF. The CDR3 region has the DNA TGTGCCAGCAGCTTGGGCTTGCGGGGCTCTGGAAACACCATATATTTT.

This chain joins TRBV24-1 and TRBJ2-1; 9 nucleotides agree with TRBD1. V trimming: 0 bases; J trimming: 0 bases; junction bases outside the gene matches: 5. The CDR3 has 18 amino acids. CDR1 is KGHDR, CDR2 SFDVKD, per germline. The CDR3 bases are TGTGCCACCAGTGATTTGCAGGGGACAGGGAGCTCCTACAATGAGCAGTTCTTC. Protein product: CATSDLQGTGSSYNEQFF.

A few counts support this clone. The chain joins TRBV29-1 to TRBJ2-1; the D is unclear. V was shortened by 4 bases and J by 0 bases, with 16 bases between the two germline ends. Germline CDR1 reads SQVTM; CDR2 reads ANQGSEA. This CDR3 spans 16 amino acids. CDR3 sequence (DNA): TGCAGCGTTGGGCAAAGAGGCGCTAGCTCCTACAATGAGCAGTTCTTC. Amino acids: CSVGQRGASSYNEQFF.

V usage is TRBV7-9 and J usage is TRBJ2-5, with D possibly matching TRBD2 (6 bases). Trimming cost V 0 bases and J 2 bases, with 7 bases left between them. The V gene's germline CDR1 is SEHNR and CDR2 FQNEAQ (reference sequence). There are 14 residues in the CDR3. CDR3 coding DNA: TGTGCCAGCAGCTTAGCGGGGACTCAAGAGACCCAGTACTTC. This gives the protein CASSLAGTQETQYF.